This record concerns one TCR beta chain sequence. Use of 60 Vbeta and 13 Jbeta primers characterized the PCR. The table came from immunoSEQ multiplex PCR; TCRdb's copy has only in-frame clones and leaves some out. The sample shows approximately 160,000 clones, roughly 81% of them seen only once. CDR1 is SGHAT and CDR2 is FQDESV in the germline V gene (reference sequence). V was pared by 5 bases and J by 0 bases, with 11 bases between. The CDR3 has 14 amino acids. Healthy bone marrow donors made up the donors. This sample was included in a study of cytomegalovirus exposure and HLA in healthy donors. The chain uses TRBV11-1 and TRBJ2-7; D call uncertain. This TCR was recovered from a girl under 18 in good health and CMV-seropositive. Sequenced sample: PBMCs. The CDR3 DNA reads TGTGCCAGCAGCCCCCGGCCTAGCTCCTACGAGCAGTACTTC. Translation gives CASSPRPSSYEQYF.